This T cell receptor beta chain was captured in a study of long-term antiretroviral therapy in people with HIV. Survey-level resolution applied to immunoSEQ assay v3.0. Produced via immunoSEQ multiplex PCR; TCRdb's table is partial and in-frame only. The table records about 25,000 clones, 65% to 85% of them present only once. Germline lookup yields CDR1 MDHEN and CDR2 SYDVKM. V was shortened by 4 bases and J by 2 bases, with 9 bases between the two germline ends. The CDR3 is made up of 14 amino acids. The sample consisted of unsorted PBMCs, taken 3 years after starting antiretroviral therapy. This receptor was taken from a young man with HIV. The chain employs TRBV28 and TRBJ2-4, with TRBD1 as a possible D gene (6 bases). The CDR3: CASSSQGSKNIQYF. The CDR3 DNA sequence: TGTGCCAGCAGTTCACAGGGATCCAAAAACATTCAGTACTTC.